The subject of this entry is one T cell receptor (beta chain). This clone was seen once. Which antigen it targets is not known. Within one base of it there is no much larger clone, and no base qualities were kept. These data are taken from a study of control samples from healthy donors and cancer patients (TCRdb year 2020). V and J lose 7 bases and 3 bases, and a span of 9 bases separates them. As encoded in the germline V gene, CDR1 is SNHLY while CDR2 is FYNNEI. The CDR3 holds 13 amino acids from the cysteine to the phenylalanine. Only the CDR3 part of the read is kept: 39 bases, read in frame from the first base. The library was generated by the immunoSEQ multiplex PCR assay. Imported from immuneACCESS, the table was reduced by TCRdb to in-frame sequences with V and J called. These copies leave out some clones; in studies compared against another copy, an unresolved V gene accounts for under half, and the cause of the remainder is not known. This sample lists about 130,000 clones; 85% to 95% were detected once. Jointly, the top ten make up approximately 15% of the sample.

This receptor was obtained from a man aged 60 to 69 with colorectal cancer. The specimen sequenced was PBMCs. The rearranged segments are TRBV2 and TRBJ1-4; too little of a D gene remains to name it. Here is the DNA: TGTGCCAGCATGGGTGCCCCTAATGAAAAACTGTTTTTT. Its protein is CASMGAPNEKLFF. Outside the CDR3, residues come from the reference TRBV2 and TRBJ1-4 proteins, so the full variable domain is: EPEVTQTPSHQVTQMGQEVILRCVPISNHLYFYWYRQILGQKVEFLVSFYNNEISEKSEIFDDQFSVERPDGSNFTLKIRSTKLEDSAMYFCASMGAPNEKLFFGSGTQLSVL.